This T cell receptor (beta chain) was documented in a study of T cell clonality in common variable immunodeficiency. General study points: Fewer TCRbeta clones were shared among CVID subjects than controls.

The CDR3 has 18 residues. V was pared by 0 bases and J by 4 bases, with 21 bases between. CDR1 is KGHSY and CDR2 is FQNENV in the germline V gene. This clone occurred many times. Its target is unknown. Read coverage stops 3 residues before the CDR3 terminus; the germline J gene supplies the remainder. The protocol was immunoSEQ multiplex PCR, while the TCRdb copy is restricted to in-frame clones and leaves out a portion. This sample carries over 55,000 clones, none of them present only once. Sequencing input: peripheral blood mononuclear cells. The chain uses TRBV16 and TRBJ1-2; D ambiguous. This TCR was recovered from a person aged 18 to 75 in good health. The CDR3 loop is CASSQSWAPSPSLYGYTF. The sequenced part of the CDR3 DNA is TGTGCCAGCAGCCAATCCTGGGCGCCCTCCCCCTCCCTCTATGGC.